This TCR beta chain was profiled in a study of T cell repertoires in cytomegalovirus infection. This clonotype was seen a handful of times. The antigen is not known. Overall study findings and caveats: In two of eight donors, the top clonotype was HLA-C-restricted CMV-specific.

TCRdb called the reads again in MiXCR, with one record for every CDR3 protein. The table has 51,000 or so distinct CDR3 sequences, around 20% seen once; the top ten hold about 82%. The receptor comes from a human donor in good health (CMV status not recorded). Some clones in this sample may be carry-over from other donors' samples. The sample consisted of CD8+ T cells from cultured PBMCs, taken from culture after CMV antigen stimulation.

The CDR3 nucleotides read TGTGCCAGCAGCCCGAGCGGGGGCAACGAGCAGTACTTC. It codes for CASSPSGGNEQYF. The chain has TRBV7-9 and TRBJ2-7; 8 positions agree with TRBD2. Per the germline V gene, CDR1 is SEHNR and CDR2 is FQNEAQ (reference sequence). The CDR3 extends over 13 amino acids. The V gene end was trimmed by 5 bases and the J gene end by 5 bases; junction bases not matched to a gene: 5.